One and the same sample provided the 31 T cell receptor beta chains below, sequenced in a study of T cell responses to AZD1222 COVID-19 vaccine. The repertoire was sequenced with immunoSEQ multiplex PCR; TCRdb's copy has only in-frame clones and lacks some. The table has some 84,000 clones, 80% to 90% seen once; the top ten hold around 17%. The sample consisted of peripheral blood, taken on day 0 of AZD1222 vaccination. Source of these receptors: an adult in good health.

V is TRBV7-6 and J is TRBJ2-1; the match to TRBD2 covers 7 bases. The trim removed 1 base at V and 7 bases at J, leaving 10 bases unmatched. CDR3 length: 16 amino acids. Germline V gene data show CDR1 as SGHVS and CDR2 as FNYEAQ. CDR3 coding DNA: TGTGCCAGCAGCTTAGGGGAGGGCAGGACTTCAAATGAGCAGTTCTTC. Translation: CASSLGEGRTSNEQFF.

This chain connects TRBV9 to TRBJ2-7; D is possibly TRBD1 (6 bases). CDR3 length: 15 residues. V was pared by 4 bases and J by 2 bases, with 16 bases between. Germline values: CDR1 SGDLS, CDR2 YYNGEE. The chain's CDR3 is CASSLEGENPYEQYF. CDR3 in DNA: TGTGCCAGCAGCCTAGAGGGGGAGAACCCCTACGAGCAGTACTTC.

This clone was picked up one time. This chain uses TRBV6-6 with TRBJ2-1; 8 bases map to TRBD2. V was pared by 5 bases and J by 0 bases, with 6 bases of the junction left unmatched. Germline-derived CDR1 and CDR2 are MNHNY and SVGAGI (reference sequence). The CDR3 is 16 amino acids. The CDR3 DNA sequence: TGTGCCAGCAGTCGACCCAGCGGGAGCTCCTACAATGAGCAGTTCTTC. Its translation is CASSRPSGSSYNEQFF.

This clone has a single count. The chain employs TRBV7-9 and TRBJ1-6; 8 nucleotides agree with TRBD1. Trimming cost V 5 bases and J 4 bases; bases outside gene matches: 1. The germline CDR1 and CDR2 sequences are SEHNR and FQNEAQ (reference sequence). This CDR3 is built from 14 residues. The CDR3 sequence is CASSGQGYNSPLHF. The DNA for the CDR3 is TGTGCCAGCAGCGGACAGGGATATAATTCACCCCTCCACTTT.

The chain combines TRBV10-1 with TRBJ2-3; 7 bases are shared with TRBD2. The CDR3 runs to 14 residues. Trimming cost V 0 bases and J 7 bases; bases outside gene matches: 4. Germline CDR1 and CDR2: WNHNN and SYGVQD (reference sequence). The CDR3 loop is CASSESGGRNTQYF. CDR3 in DNA: TGCGCCAGCAGTGAGTCGGGCGGGAGAAATACGCAGTATTTT.

This clone was seen only once. This chain links TRBV18 with TRBJ1-1; no clear D. CDR1 is KGHSH, CDR2 LQKENI, per germline. This CDR3 is built from 13 residues. Trimming shortened V by 0 bases and J by 3 bases, and 5 bases separated the two germline ends. CDR3 nucleotide sequence: TGTGCCAGCTCACCACCTAAGGACACTGAAGCTTTCTTT. Amino acid sequence: CASSPPKDTEAFF.

This chain connects TRBV6-5 to TRBJ2-1, with 7 bases that match TRBD2. CDR1 and CDR2 (germline): MNHEY, SVGAGI. The CDR3 contains 16 residues. J gave up 0 bases and V 0 bases, and 2 bases lay outside the gene matches. The CDR3 loop is CASSYSGGSSYNEQFF. The CDR3 DNA reads TGTGCCAGCAGTTACTCGGGGGGGAGCTCCTACAATGAGCAGTTCTTC.

The V call is TRBV2, the J call TRBJ1-1; D might be TRBD1 (5 bases). The CDR3 totals 14 residues. Germline CDR1 reads SNHLY; CDR2 reads FYNNEI. The V end lost 8 bases, the J end lost 5 bases, and 18 bases lay between the germline ends. CDR3 nucleotides: TGTGCCAGCCTACGTGTAGGGGTTGATACTGAAGCTTTCTTT. It codes for CASLRVGVDTEAFF.

This sequence joins TRBV7-3 and TRBJ1-6; D is uncertain. Per the germline V gene, CDR1 is SGHTA and CDR2 is FQGTGA. The V end was cut by 5 bases, the J end by 1 base, with 6 bases between. The CDR3 spans 14 residues. CDR3 coding DNA: TGTGCCAGCAGCCGGGGATCCTATAATTCACCCCTCCACTTT. This sequence encodes CASSRGSYNSPLHF.

The gene calls are TRBV7-2 and TRBJ1-3, with 10 bases that match TRBD1. The CDR3 is made up of 17 amino acids. V dropped 5 bases and J dropped 0; count of bases not matched to a gene: 7. Per the germline V gene, CDR1 is SGHTA and CDR2 is FQGNSA. CDR3 nucleotides: TGTGCCAGCAGCCGGACGGACAGGGGGAACTCTGGAAACACCATATATTTT. Translation gives CASSRTDRGNSGNTIYF.

The chain uses TRBV3-1 (or the pseudogene TRBV3-2) and TRBJ2-1, with TRBD2 matching over 10 bases. The J segment lost 5 bases and the V segment lost 5 bases, leaving 12 bases of the junction unmatched. This CDR3 has 17 residues. Germline CDR1 and CDR2: LGHDT and YNNKEL (reference sequence). CDR3 region: CASSAGLGLAEDNEQFF. CDR3 nucleotides: TGTGCCAGCAGCGCGGGGTTAGGACTAGCGGAAGACAATGAGCAGTTCTTC.

The CDR3 sequence: CASSNLPSWDRMQETQYF. The CDR3 coding sequence is TGTGCCAGTAGTAATCTTCCTTCGTGGGATCGAATGCAAGAGACCCAGTACTTC. This sequence joins TRBV19 and TRBJ2-5; D is unclear. Germline V gives CDR1 LNHDA, CDR2 SQIVND (reference sequence). This CDR3 is built from 18 residues. V was pared by 4 bases and J by 2 bases, with 23 bases between.

The V gene is TRBV6-5, the J gene TRBJ1-6; D gene ambiguous. Germline V CDR1 and CDR2: MNHEY, SVGAGI. This CDR3 comprises 12 residues. The ends were cut back, 6 bases at V and 7 bases at J, with 7 bases in the middle. The CDR3 DNA reads TGTGCCAGCAGCGACATGAATTCACCCCTCCACTTT. This sequence encodes CASSDMNSPLHF.

This CDR3 reads CASKDSSYNEQFF. The CDR3 nucleotides read TGTGCCAGCAAGGACTCCTCCTACAATGAGCAGTTCTTC. V is TRBV7-9 and J is TRBJ2-1; a weak D match, TRBD2 (5 bases). The CDR3 length is 13 residues. V was cut by 7 bases and J by 0 bases, with 7 bases left in between. Looked up from germline, CDR1 is SEHNR and CDR2 is FQNEAQ (reference sequence).

The chain employs TRBV5-1 and TRBJ2-7; D is ambiguous. Germline V gene data show CDR1 as SGHRS and CDR2 as YFSETQ. CDR3 length: 14 residues. V lost 0 bases and J 0 bases, leaving 7 bases between the germline ends. The CDR3 DNA is TGCGCCAGCAGCTTGGACAGCAGCTCCTACGAGCAGTACTTC. It codes for CASSLDSSSYEQYF.

The chain joins TRBV10-3 to TRBJ1-1; D is unclear. V was trimmed by 6 bases and J by 2 bases, leaving 10 bases between them. The CDR3 loop spans 13 amino acids. CDR1 and CDR2 (germline): ENHRY, SYGVKD. The CDR3: CAIRTAGNTEAFF. The CDR3 DNA reads TGTGCCATCAGAACCGCAGGTAACACTGAAGCTTTCTTT.

The rearrangement links TRBV29-1 to TRBJ1-1; TRBD1 is a possible D gene (6 bases). This CDR3 contains 13 residues. The germline V gene encodes CDR1 SQVTM and CDR2 ANQGSEA. V lost 6 bases to trimming and J lost 1 base, with 12 bases between them. The CDR3 DNA sequence: TGCAGCGTGCACAGGGCGGGGAACACTGAAGCTTTCTTT. Translated, it gives CSVHRAGNTEAFF.

The rearrangement uses TRBV27 and TRBJ1-2; 7 bases are a match to TRBD1. The CDR3 extends over 15 amino acids. V dropped 4 bases and J dropped 8; count of bases not matched to a gene: 13. Germline V CDR1 and CDR2: MNHEY, SMNVEV (reference sequence). Here the CDR3 DNA reads TGTGCCAGCAGTTGGGGGACAGACCTCTCTCGGGGCTACACCTTC. The encoded protein is CASSWGTDLSRGYTF.

This chain connects TRBV5-1 to TRBJ2-1; tentatively, D is TRBD2 (7 bases). The germline gives CDR1 SGHRS, CDR2 YFSETQ. The CDR3 loop spans 15 amino acids. V lost 0 bases and J lost 16, with 23 bases in between. The DNA for the CDR3 is TGCGCCAGCAGCTTGGAGGGGGGGAGCTGGGACGCGGGCTTCTTC. Its protein product is CASSLEGGSWDAGFF.

The rearrangement links TRBV19 to TRBJ1-5; D remains ambiguous. Germline CDR1 is LNHDA and CDR2 is SQIVND (reference sequence). The V end lost 1 base, the J end lost 0 bases, and 7 bases lay between the germline ends. The CDR3 extends over 15 amino acids. The DNA for the CDR3 is TGTGCCAGTAGTATAGTGCAGTTTAGCAATCAGCCCCAGCATTTT. This sequence encodes CASSIVQFSNQPQHF.

The V gene is TRBV2, the J gene TRBJ1-1; D is perhaps TRBD1 (5 bases). V dropped 5 bases and J dropped 3 bases, with 10 bases sitting between them. CDR1 SNHLY and CDR2 FYNNEI come from the germline V gene. The CDR3 totals 13 residues. The CDR3 reads CASSLDSYTEAFF. The CDR3 bases are TGTGCCAGCAGTTTAGACAGCTACACTGAAGCTTTCTTT.

The chain joins TRBV6-1 to TRBJ1-2; tentative D call: TRBD1 (5 bases). Trimming left V 1 base short and J 6 bases short, with 15 bases between. The CDR3 is 15 amino acids. Germline loops: CDR1 MNHNS, CDR2 SASEGT. The CDR3 nucleotides read TGTGCCAGCAGTGAAGAGGCAGGGACCTTTCATGGCTACACCTTC. It specifies CASSEEAGTFHGYTF.

The chain couples TRBV9 to TRBJ2-1; 15 bases are shared with TRBD2. The CDR3 contains 21 residues. Losses at the gene ends were 3 bases for V and 0 bases for J; bases not matched to a gene: 13. Germline lookup yields CDR1 SGDLS and CDR2 YYNGEE. The chain's CDR3 is CASSAPLGLAGGPSSYNEQFF. Written as DNA, the CDR3 is TGTGCCAGCAGCGCCCCCCTGGGACTAGCGGGAGGCCCAAGCTCCTACAATGAGCAGTTCTTC.

The chain is built from TRBV28 and TRBJ1-1, with D uncertain. Germline CDR1 is MDHEN and CDR2 is SYDVKM. The CDR3 covers 13 residues. Trimming pared 7 bases from V and 0 bases from J, leaving 9 bases between. In nucleotides, the CDR3 is TGTGCCAGCATTAGGGAGGTGAACACTGAAGCTTTCTTT. As protein: CASIREVNTEAFF.

The chain links TRBV23-1 to TRBJ1-5; D might be TRBD1 (6 bases). TRBV23-1 is designated an ORF whose function remains uncertain. Trimming shortened V by 4 bases and J by 8 bases, and 15 bases separated the two germline ends. This CDR3 region has 14 residues. CDR3 in DNA: TGCGCCAGCAGTCTCCGAGACGGGGGCGAGCCCCAGCATTTT. Its protein product is CASSLRDGGEPQHF.

This clone has just one count. This sequence joins TRBV6-5 and TRBJ2-2; TRBD1 agrees at 10 bases. Germline V gene sequence: CDR1 MNHEY, CDR2 SVGAGI. This CDR3 comprises 15 residues. V trimming: 5 bases; J trimming: 7 bases; junction bases outside the gene matches: 7. CDR3 protein: CASSLGQGVSGELFF. CDR3 coding DNA: TGTGCCAGCAGTCTAGGACAGGGGGTCAGCGGGGAGCTGTTTTTT.

There are a few counts of this clone. DNA of the CDR3: TGCGCCAGCAGCGCCGGGGTAAACACAGATACGCAGTATTTT. This sequence encodes CASSAGVNTDTQYF. The chain carries TRBV10-2 and TRBJ2-3; tentatively, D is TRBD2 (5 bases). Germline V gene data show CDR1 as WSHSY and CDR2 as SAAADI. The CDR3 runs to 14 residues. Trimming took off 6 bases at V and 2 bases at J, with 12 bases between the two ends.

The chain employs TRBV6-5 and TRBJ2-1, with 7 bases aligning to TRBD2. CDR1 is MNHEY, CDR2 SVGAGI, per germline. This CDR3 is built from 16 residues. With V trimmed by 4 bases and J by 0 bases, 6 bases remained unmatched. For the CDR3, the DNA is TGTGCCAGCAGTTCTAGCGGAGCTGCCTCCTACAATGAGCAGTTCTTC. Encoded protein: CASSSSGAASYNEQFF.

This sequence joins TRBV6-2 or TRBV6-3 and TRBJ2-7; D is ambiguous. This CDR3 has 14 residues. V dropped 2 bases and J dropped 1 base, with 9 bases sitting between them. CDR1 and CDR2 from the germline V gene are MNHEY and SVGEGT. The CDR3 spells CASSYRQSSYEQYF. CDR3 nucleotide sequence: TGTGCCAGCAGTTACAGGCAAAGTTCCTACGAGCAGTACTTC.

V usage is TRBV28 and J usage is TRBJ2-3; 11 positions match TRBD2. Looked up from germline, CDR1 is MDHEN and CDR2 is SYDVKM. The CDR3 has 17 residues. Losses at the gene ends were 1 base for V and 5 bases for J; bases not matched to a gene: 8. In nucleotides, the CDR3 is TGTGCCAGCAGTTTATTGATAACTAGCGGGAGTGGAGATACGCAGTATTTT. Protein: CASSLLITSGSGDTQYF.

The chain carries TRBV18 and TRBJ1-4, with no clear D. V shed 4 bases and J shed 8 bases, with 14 bases lying between them. Germline V CDR1 and CDR2: KGHSH, LQKENI. The CDR3 consists of 14 residues. The CDR3 spells CASSLGREGEKLFF. The CDR3 DNA reads as TGTGCCAGCTCACTCGGCCGGGAGGGAGAAAAACTGTTTTTT.